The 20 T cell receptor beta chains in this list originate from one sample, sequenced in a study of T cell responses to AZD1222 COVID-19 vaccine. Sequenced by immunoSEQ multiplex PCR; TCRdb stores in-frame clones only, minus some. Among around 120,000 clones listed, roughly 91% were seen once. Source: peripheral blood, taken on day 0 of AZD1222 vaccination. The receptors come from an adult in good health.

The CDR3 here is CASSPPYPYQETQYF. The CDR3 nucleotides read TGTGCCAGCAGCCCCCCTTACCCGTACCAAGAGACCCAGTACTTC. The chain has TRBV11-1 and TRBJ2-5; D remains unclear. Trimming removed 5 bases from V and 0 bases from J, with 13 bases in between. CDR1 is SGHAT and CDR2 is FQDESV in the germline V gene (reference sequence). The CDR3 spans 15 residues.

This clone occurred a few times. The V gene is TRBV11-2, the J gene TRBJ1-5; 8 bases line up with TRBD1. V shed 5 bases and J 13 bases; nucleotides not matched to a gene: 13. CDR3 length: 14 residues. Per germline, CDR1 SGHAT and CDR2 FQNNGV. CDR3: CASSRVRGHPYQHF. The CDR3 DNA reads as TGTGCCAGCAGCCGTGTCAGGGGGCATCCCTATCAGCATTTT.

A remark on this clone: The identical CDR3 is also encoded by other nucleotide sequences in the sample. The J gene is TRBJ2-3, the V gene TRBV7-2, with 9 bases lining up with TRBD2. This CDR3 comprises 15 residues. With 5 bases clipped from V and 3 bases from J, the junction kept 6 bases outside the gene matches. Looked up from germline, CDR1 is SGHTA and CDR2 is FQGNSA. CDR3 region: CASSPSGIGTDTQYF. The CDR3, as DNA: TGTGCCAGCAGCCCTAGCGGGATTGGAACAGATACGCAGTATTTT.

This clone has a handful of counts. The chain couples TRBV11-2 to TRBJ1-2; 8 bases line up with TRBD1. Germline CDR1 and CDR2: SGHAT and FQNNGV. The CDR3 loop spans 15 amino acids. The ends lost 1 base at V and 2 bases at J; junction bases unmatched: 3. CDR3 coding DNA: TGTGCCAGCAGCTTAGCAGGGGGCTTCAACTATGGCTACACCTTC. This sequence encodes CASSLAGGFNYGYTF.

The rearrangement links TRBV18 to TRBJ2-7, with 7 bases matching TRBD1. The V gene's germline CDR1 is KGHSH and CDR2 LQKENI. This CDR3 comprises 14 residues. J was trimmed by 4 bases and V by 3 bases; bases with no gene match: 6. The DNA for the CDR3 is TGTGCCAGCTCACCCAGACAGGGCTCTTACGAGCAGTACTTC. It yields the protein CASSPRQGSYEQYF.

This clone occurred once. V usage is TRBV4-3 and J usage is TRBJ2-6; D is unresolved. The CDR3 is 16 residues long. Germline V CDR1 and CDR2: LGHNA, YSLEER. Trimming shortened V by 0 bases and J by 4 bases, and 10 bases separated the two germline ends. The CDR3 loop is CASSQEIGPGANVLTF. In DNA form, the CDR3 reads TGCGCCAGCAGCCAAGAGATCGGACCAGGGGCCAACGTCCTGACTTTC.

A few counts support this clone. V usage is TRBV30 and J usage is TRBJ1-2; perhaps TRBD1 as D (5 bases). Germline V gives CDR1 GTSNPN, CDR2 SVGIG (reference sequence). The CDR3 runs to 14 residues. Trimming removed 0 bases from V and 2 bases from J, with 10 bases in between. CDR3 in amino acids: CAWSVQELNYGYTF. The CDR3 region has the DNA TGTGCCTGGAGTGTACAGGAATTAAACTATGGCTACACCTTC.

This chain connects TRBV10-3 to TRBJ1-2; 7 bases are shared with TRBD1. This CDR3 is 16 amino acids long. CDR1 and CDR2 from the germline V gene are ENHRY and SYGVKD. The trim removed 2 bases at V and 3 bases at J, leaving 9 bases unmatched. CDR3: CAISEQQGEWDYGYTF. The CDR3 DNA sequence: TGTGCCATCAGTGAGCAGCAGGGGGAGTGGGACTATGGCTACACCTTC.

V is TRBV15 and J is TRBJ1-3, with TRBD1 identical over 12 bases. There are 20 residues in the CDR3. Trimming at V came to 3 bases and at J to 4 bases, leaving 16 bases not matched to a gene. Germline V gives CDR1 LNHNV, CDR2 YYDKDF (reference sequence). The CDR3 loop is CATSRTLGTGGLDFGNTIYF. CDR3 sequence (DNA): TGTGCCACCAGCAGGACCCTCGGGACAGGGGGCCTGGATTTCGGAAACACCATATATTTT.

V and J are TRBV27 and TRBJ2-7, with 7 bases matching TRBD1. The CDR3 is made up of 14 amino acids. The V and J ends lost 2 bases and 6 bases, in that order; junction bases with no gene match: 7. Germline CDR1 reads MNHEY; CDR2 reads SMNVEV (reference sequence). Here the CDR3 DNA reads TGTGCCAGCAGTTTAAGTGGGACAGCCATCGAGCAGTACTTC. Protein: CASSLSGTAIEQYF.

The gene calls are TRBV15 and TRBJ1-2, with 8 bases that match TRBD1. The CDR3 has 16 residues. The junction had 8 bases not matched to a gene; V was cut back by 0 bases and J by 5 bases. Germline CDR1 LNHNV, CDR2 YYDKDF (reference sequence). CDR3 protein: CATSRDLVQGAYGYTF. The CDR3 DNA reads TGTGCCACCAGCAGAGATCTGGTTCAGGGGGCGTATGGCTACACCTTC.

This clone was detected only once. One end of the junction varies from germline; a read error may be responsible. CDR3 loop: CASSDAQGHIRSF. The CDR3, as DNA: TGTGCCAGCAGCGACGCTCAGGGGCATATAAGATCTTTT. V is TRBV9 and J is TRBJ2-3; perhaps TRBD1 as D (6 bases). The CDR3 spans 13 residues. Germline CDR1 is SGDLS and CDR2 is YYNGEE.

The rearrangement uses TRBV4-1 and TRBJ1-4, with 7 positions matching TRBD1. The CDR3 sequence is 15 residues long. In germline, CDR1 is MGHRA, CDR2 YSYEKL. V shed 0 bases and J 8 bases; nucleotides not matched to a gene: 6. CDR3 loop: CASSQEGQGGEKLFF. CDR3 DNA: TGCGCCAGCAGCCAAGAAGGGCAGGGGGGGGAAAAACTGTTTTTT.

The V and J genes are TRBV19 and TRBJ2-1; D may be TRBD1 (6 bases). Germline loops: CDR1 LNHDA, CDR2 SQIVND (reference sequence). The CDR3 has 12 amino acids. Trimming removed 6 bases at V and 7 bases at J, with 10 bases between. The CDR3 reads CASSPQGNEQFF. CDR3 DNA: TGTGCCAGTAGCCCACAGGGAAATGAGCAGTTCTTC.

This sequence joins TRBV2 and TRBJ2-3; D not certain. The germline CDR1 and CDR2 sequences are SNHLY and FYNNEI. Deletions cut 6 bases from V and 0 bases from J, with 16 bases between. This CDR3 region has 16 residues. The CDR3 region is CASREQQFASTDTQYF. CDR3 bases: TGTGCCAGCAGGGAGCAACAGTTTGCTAGCACAGATACGCAGTATTTT.

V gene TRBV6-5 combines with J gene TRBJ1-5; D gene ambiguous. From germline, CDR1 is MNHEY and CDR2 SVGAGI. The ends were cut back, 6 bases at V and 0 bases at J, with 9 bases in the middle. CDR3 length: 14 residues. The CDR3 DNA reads TGTGCCAGCAGGGAGAGTTATAGCAATCAGCCCCAGCATTTT. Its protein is CASRESYSNQPQHF.

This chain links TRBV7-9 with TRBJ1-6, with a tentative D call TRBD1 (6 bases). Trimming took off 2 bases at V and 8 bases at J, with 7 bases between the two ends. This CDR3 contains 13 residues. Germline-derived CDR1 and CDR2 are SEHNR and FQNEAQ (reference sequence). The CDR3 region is CASSLQGYSPLHF. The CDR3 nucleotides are TGTGCCAGCAGCTTACAGGGGTATTCACCCCTCCACTTT.

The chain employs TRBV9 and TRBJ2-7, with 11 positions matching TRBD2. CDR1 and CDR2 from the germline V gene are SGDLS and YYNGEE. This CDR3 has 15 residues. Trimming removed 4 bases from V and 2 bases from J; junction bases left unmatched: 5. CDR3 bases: TGTGCCAGCAGCAAGGGACTAGCGGACACCTACGAGCAGTACTTC. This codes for CASSKGLADTYEQYF. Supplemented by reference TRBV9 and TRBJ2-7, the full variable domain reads DSGVTQTPKHLITATGQRVTLRCSPRSGDLSVYWYQQSLDQGLQFLIQYYNGEERAKGNILERFSAQQFPDLHSELNLSSLELGDSALYFCASSKGLADTYEQYFGPGTRLTVT.

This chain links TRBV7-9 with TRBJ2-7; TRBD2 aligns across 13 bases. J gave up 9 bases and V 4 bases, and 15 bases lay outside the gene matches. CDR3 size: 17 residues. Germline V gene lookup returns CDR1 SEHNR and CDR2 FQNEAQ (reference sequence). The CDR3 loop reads CASSSGLAGDFTKGQYF. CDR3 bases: TGTGCCAGCAGCTCTGGACTAGCGGGGGATTTTACGAAGGGGCAGTACTTC.

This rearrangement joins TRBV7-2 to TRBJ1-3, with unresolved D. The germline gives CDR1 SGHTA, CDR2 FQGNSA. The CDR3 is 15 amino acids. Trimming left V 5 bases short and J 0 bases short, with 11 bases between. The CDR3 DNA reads TGTGCCAGCAGCCCTCGACGGGACTCTGGAAACACCATATATTTT. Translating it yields CASSPRRDSGNTIYF.